This TCR beta chain was identified in a study of blood T cells in healthy people across ages. The study, taken as a whole, reports: When one million T cells were used, diversity estimates were thought to be underestimates.

V was shortened by 6 bases and J by 7 bases, with 19 bases between the two germline ends. Germline V gene sequence: CDR1 DFQATT, CDR2 SNEGSKA (reference sequence). The CDR3 covers 14 residues. The individuals who served as donors were healthy Caucasians living in Russia, aged roughly 6 to 95. Samples had at least 6.5 million PBMCs isolated from them. Total RNA was isolated from each sample in quantities of at least 5.5 micrograms. As concerns this clonotype: Its cognate antigen is unknown.

Through a sample-barcoded 5' primer and a J-beta primer mix, a second PCR was run for about 6 to 11 cycles. Each CDR3 protein gets one entry after TCRdb re-called the 5' RACE reads with MiXCR. The sample holds 1.5 million to 2 million distinct CDR3 sequences; roughly 28% are singletons and the top ten take over 7%. The rearrangement joins TRBV20-1 to TRBJ2-1; D gene uncertain. This TCR came from a woman between 25 and 40 years old in good health. Material: blood. CDR3 bases: TGCAGTGCCAGCCTGCCAGTAGGTCTTAATGAGCAGTTCTTC. Its translation: CSASLPVGLNEQFF.